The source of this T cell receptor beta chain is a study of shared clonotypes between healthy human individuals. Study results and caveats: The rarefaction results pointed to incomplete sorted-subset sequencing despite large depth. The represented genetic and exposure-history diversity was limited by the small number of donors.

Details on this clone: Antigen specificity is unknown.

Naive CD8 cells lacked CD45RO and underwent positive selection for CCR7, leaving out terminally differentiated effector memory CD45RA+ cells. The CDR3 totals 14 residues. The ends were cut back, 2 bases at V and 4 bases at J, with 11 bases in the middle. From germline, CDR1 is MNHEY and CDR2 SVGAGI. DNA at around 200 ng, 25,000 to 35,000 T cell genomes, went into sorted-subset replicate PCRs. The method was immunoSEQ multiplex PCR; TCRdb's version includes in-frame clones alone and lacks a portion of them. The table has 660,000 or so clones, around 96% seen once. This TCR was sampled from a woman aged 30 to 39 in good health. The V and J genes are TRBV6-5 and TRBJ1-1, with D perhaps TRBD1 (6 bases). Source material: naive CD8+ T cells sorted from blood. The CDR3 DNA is TGTGCCAGCAGTTACACCACAGGGTCCACTGAAGCTTTCTTT. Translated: CASSYTTGSTEAFF.